This T cell receptor (beta chain) emerged from a study of T cell responses to AZD1222 COVID-19 vaccine. Study-wide context: Second doses that came at about 4 or about 12 weeks were put together. Study outcomes and limitations: Baseline seropositivity occurred in only a handful of AZD1222 recipients. Vaccine-related CD4 TCRs covered spike, predominating at 160-218 and 743-854.

The CDR3 spans 15 residues. The germline V and J ends were trimmed by 1 base and 5 bases, with 14 bases remaining between them. Germline CDR1 is LNHDA and CDR2 is SQIVND (reference sequence). Profiling relied on immunoSEQ multiplex PCR, and the TCRdb table lists in-frame clones only, not all of them. The data contain over 130,000 clones, roughly 94% of them singletons. A note on this clone: Its matching antigen is unknown.

The rearrangement uses TRBV19 and TRBJ2-5; D is perhaps TRBD1 or TRBD2 (6 bases each). This TCR was sampled from an adult in good health. The sample was peripheral blood, taken on day 0 of AZD1222 vaccination. Here the CDR3 DNA reads TGTGCCAGTAGTATAGTGGGGGGCTTAGGGGAGACCCAGTACTTC. Encoded protein: CASSIVGGLGETQYF.